The 14 T cell receptor beta chains reported below all come from one sample, sequenced in a study of T cells after yellow fever vaccination (dated by TCRdb to the late 2010s). The library was generated by 5' RACE. Sequenced on an Illumina HiSeq 2500. TCRdb passed the public sequencing reads through fastp at Q25 and MiXCR, retaining productive beta sequences. Rows with one shared CDR3 protein collapse into an entry with the most common genes and DNA. For this sample the table gives about 50,000 distinct CDR3 sequences, of which roughly 7% were detected only once. In total, the top ten clones hold 25% to 30% of the sample. Taken with the paper, the label for treatment or condition translates to: live attenuated yellow fever vaccine strain. Specimen: CD8+ T cells sorted from PBMCs, collected around 16 days after the first yellow fever vaccination. All receptors come from a young man who received the YFV17D yellow fever vaccine.

This clonotype occurred a few times. The rearrangement joins TRBV6-5 to TRBJ2-7, with TRBD1 identical over 9 bases. J gave up 5 bases and V 6 bases, and 2 bases lay outside the gene matches. This CDR3 contains 12 residues. Per germline, CDR1 MNHEY and CDR2 SVGAGI. The CDR3 region has the DNA TGTGCCAGCAGACGGACAGGGGACGAGCAGTACTTC. It encodes CASRRTGDEQYF.

This clonotype was seen repeatedly, ten times or more. The CDR3 region is CASSPPGQGFSSYEQYF. The CDR3 DNA sequence: TGTGCCAGCAGCCCCCCGGGACAGGGGTTTTCCTCCTACGAGCAGTACTTC. This chain links TRBV6-2 or TRBV6-3 with TRBJ2-7; 10 positions match TRBD1. This CDR3 has 17 residues. After removal of 6 bases from V and 0 bases from J, the junction contained 11 bases not matched to a gene. The germline CDR1 and CDR2 sequences are MNHEY and SVGEGT.

This clonotype occurred many times. V is TRBV27 and J is TRBJ2-7; 7 bases are shared with TRBD2. This CDR3 is 14 amino acids long. Germline CDR1 MNHEY, CDR2 SMNVEV (reference sequence). V shed 8 bases and J 2 bases; nucleotides not matched to a gene: 9. CDR3 DNA: TGTGCCAGCCAATGGGGGGGTACGCCCTACGAGCAGTACTTC. This sequence encodes CASQWGGTPYEQYF.

This clonotype was detected many times. The chain couples TRBV12-3 or TRBV12-4 to TRBJ2-4, with 7 nucleotides matching TRBD2. Trimming at V came to 3 bases and at J to 2 bases, leaving 7 bases not matched to a gene. This CDR3 is built from 16 residues. CDR3 region: CASSFGEGMTKNIQYF. The CDR3 DNA is TGTGCCAGCAGTTTCGGGGAGGGGATGACCAAAAACATTCAGTACTTC.

This clonotype was recorded at least ten times. The chain couples TRBV6-1 to TRBJ1-1; D call uncertain. CDR1 is MNHNS, CDR2 SASEGT, per germline. The V end was cut by 7 bases, the J end by 6 bases, with 21 bases between. The CDR3 has 15 amino acids. In DNA form, the CDR3 reads TGTGCCAGCATCAGAGGCCGCATCCAGGTCGCTGAAGCTTTCTTT. Its translation is CASIRGRIQVAEAFF.

This clonotype has a count of ten or more. The chain combines TRBV7-2 with TRBJ2-7; the D is unclear. V dropped 2 bases and J dropped 3 bases, with 2 bases sitting between them. The CDR3 contains 11 residues. CDR1 is SGHTA, CDR2 FQGNSA, per germline. In DNA form, the CDR3 reads TGTGCCAGCAGCTTACTCTACGAGCAGTACTTC. Amino acids: CASSLLYEQYF.

This clonotype has only a few counts. The chain has TRBV5-4 and TRBJ1-5; possibly TRBD1 for D (5 bases). V was pared by 4 bases and J by 0 bases, with 11 bases between. Germline CDR1 and CDR2: SGHNT and YYREEE (reference sequence). CDR3 size: 15 residues. CDR3 in amino acids: CASSMGGVSNQPQHF. CDR3 bases: TGTGCCAGCAGCATGGGGGGGGTTAGCAATCAGCCCCAGCATTTT.

In its sample, this clonotype was seen many times. The CDR3 DNA reads TGTGCCAGCAGCCACCTCGTCACCGGCGGGACTCTGGAGACCCAGTACTTC. This codes for CASSHLVTGGTLETQYF. The V gene is TRBV7-2, the J gene TRBJ2-5, with D maybe TRBD2 (6 bases). This CDR3 spans 17 amino acids. The V and J ends lost 5 bases and 5 bases respectively, with 24 bases between them. Germline V gene data show CDR1 as SGHTA and CDR2 as FQGNSA. Drawing the rest from reference TRBV7-2 and TRBJ2-5, the complete variable domain is GAGVSQSPSNKVTEKGKDVELRCDPISGHTALYWYRQSLGQGLEFLIYFQGNSAPDKSGLPSDRFSAERTGGSVSTLTIQRTQQEDSAVYLCASSHLVTGGTLETQYFGPGTRLLVL.

This clonotype was seen many times. The V and J genes are TRBV6-4 and TRBJ2-2; 11 bases line up with TRBD2. V trimming: 2 bases; J trimming: 4 bases; junction bases outside the gene matches: 0. Looked up from germline, CDR1 is MRHNA and CDR2 is SNTAGT. The CDR3 is made up of 15 amino acids. The CDR3 sequence: CASSDTSGGTGELFF. In DNA form, the CDR3 reads TGTGCCAGCAGTGACACTAGCGGGGGCACCGGGGAGCTGTTTTTT.

The chain has TRBV28 and TRBJ2-3; the match to TRBD1 covers 7 bases. The V gene end was trimmed by 6 bases and the J gene end by 0 bases; junction bases not matched to a gene: 6. Looked up from germline, CDR1 is MDHEN and CDR2 is SYDVKM. The CDR3 contains 15 residues. CDR3 protein: CASRGDSSSTDTQYF. The CDR3 DNA is TGTGCCAGCAGAGGGGACAGCTCTAGCACAGATACGCAGTATTTT.

This clonotype has a handful of counts. CDR3 sequence (DNA): TGTGCCAGCAGCTTGGATAAGGGGCGCGGCTATGGCTACACCTTC. Translating gives CASSLDKGRGYGYTF. This chain connects TRBV5-5 to TRBJ1-2, with D possibly being TRBD1 (5 bases). The CDR3 is 15 amino acids. V gave up 0 bases and J gave up 4 bases, with 13 bases separating them. Germline loops: CDR1 SGHKS, CDR2 YYEKEE (reference sequence).

This clonotype has ten or more counts. This chain connects TRBV4-3 to TRBJ2-1, with 8 bases that match TRBD2. CDR3 length: 16 amino acids. With V trimmed by 0 bases and J by 3 bases, 4 bases remained unmatched. Germline CDR1 is LGHNA and CDR2 is YSLEER. CDR3 nucleotide sequence: TGCGCCAGCAGCCAAGAACTAGCGGACCTCTACAATGAGCAGTTCTTC. This translates into CASSQELADLYNEQFF.

This clonotype was recorded many times. This chain connects TRBV7-9 to TRBJ2-3; D remains ambiguous. The germline CDR1 and CDR2 sequences are SEHNR and FQNEAQ (reference sequence). The CDR3 runs to 12 residues. V was shortened by 2 bases and J by 4 bases, with 4 bases between the two germline ends. The CDR3 DNA reads TGTGCCAGCAGCTTATACGCAGATACGCAGTATTTT. It codes for CASSLYADTQYF.

This clonotype was counted at least ten times. The chain is built from TRBV11-2 and TRBJ2-5, with 10 positions matching TRBD2. The CDR3 loop spans 16 amino acids. V shed 7 bases and J 4 bases; nucleotides not matched to a gene: 12. Germline CDR1 is SGHAT and CDR2 is FQNNGV. CDR3 coding DNA: TGTGCCAGCACCGCAAGCGGGGGGGCCCCTCCAGAGACCCAGTACTTC. Its translation: CASTASGGAPPETQYF.